The rows below give T cell receptor beta chains drawn from one sample of a study of blood T cell repertoires in COVID-19. Clones were sequenced by immunoSEQ multiplex PCR, and TCRdb holds only the in-frame ones, with some missing. This table has about 170,000 clones, approximately 85% appearing once. The material sequenced was peripheral blood. These receptors were taken from an elderly man with COVID-19, enrolled during active disease. The CDR3 runs from the conserved cysteine through the conserved F or W. The order of the fields is D gene, J gene, clone size, V gene, CDR3 DNA, CDR3 protein. A D gene is named only where the DNA matches it firmly. Rows may omit the clone size; those that give it use once, few, many or a size class.

. TRBJ1-6 . TRBV5-1 TGCGCCAGCAGCGCTACGCCCCTGGACAGACCAGATTCACCCCTCCACTTT CASSATPLDRPDSPLHF
TRBD1 TRBJ1-1 . TRBV19 TGTGCCAGTAGTAAGGGACAGGGCCCGTCGAACACTGAAGCTTTCTTT CASSKGQGPSNTEAFF
. TRBJ2-3 once TRBV14 TGTGCCAGCAGTCTTGGACTATTGGATACGCAGTATTTT CASSLGLLDTQYF
TRBD1 TRBJ1-5 . TRBV6-5 TGTGCCAGCAGCGACGGACAGGGGGCGCATCAGCCCCAGCATTTT CASSDGQGAHQPQHF
TRBD2 TRBJ2-6 . TRBV18 TGTGCCAGCTCACCACCGACGGGGGGAGCCAACGTCCTGACTTTC CASSPPTGGANVLTF
. TRBJ2-7 . TRBV12-3/TRBV12-4 TGTGCCAGCAGTTTAGGTGGAGACTACGAGCAGTACTTC CASSLGGDYEQYF
. TRBJ1-4 . TRBV7-6 TGTGCCAGCAGCTCCTTAGGGGCGCGAAATGAAAAACTGTTTTTT CASSSLGARNEKLFF
. TRBJ2-5 . TRBV28 TGTGCCAGCAGTTTAGTAGACCTAGGGGGAGCAACCCAGTACTTC CASSLVDLGGATQYF
TRBD1 TRBJ1-2 . TRBV3-1/TRBV3-2 TGTGCCAGCAGCATGCACAGGGGCGGCTACACCTTC CASSMHRGGYTF
. TRBJ1-6 . TRBV2 TGTGCCAGCTCCCCGGAGGCCCTAGGAGGTTCACCCCTCCACTTT CASSPEALGGSPLHF
TRBD2 TRBJ2-6 . TRBV5-1 TGCGCCAGCGAGGCGGGGGTCGGGGCCAACGTCCTGACTTTC CASEAGVGANVLTF
. TRBJ2-3 once TRBV6-6 TGTGCCAGCAGCCCACAGGGAATCGGCACAGATACGCAGTATTTT CASSPQGIGTDTQYF
TRBD2 TRBJ2-2 . TRBV19 TGTGCCAGTAAGAAGACTAGCGGGGGGGCCGGGGAGCTGTTTTTT CASKKTSGGAGELFF
. TRBJ1-6 . TRBV4-1 TGCGCCAGCAGCCAAGATCCGGCAGCGGTTACTAATTCACCCCTCCACTTT CASSQDPAAVTNSPLHF
TRBD2 TRBJ2-1 . TRBV5-1 TGCGCCAGCAGCGTGTCCGGGACTAACTACAATGAGCAGTTCTTC CASSVSGTNYNEQFF
. TRBJ1-2 . TRBV12-3/TRBV12-4 TGTGCCAGCAGTCTGAGGGGCTGGGGGGGTACCTTC CASSLRGWGGTF
. TRBJ1-3 . TRBV2 TGTGCCAGCACTTCCGGAGGCCGCTCTGGAAACACCATATATTTT CASTSGGRSGNTIYF
TRBD1 TRBJ1-4 . TRBV28 TGTGCCAGCAGGGGACAGGGAAATGAAAAACTGTTTTTT CASRGQGNEKLFF
TRBD1 TRBJ2-3 few TRBV7-6 TGTGCCAGCAGCTTAACGGGACAGAACACAGATACGCAGTATTTT CASSLTGQNTDTQYF
TRBD1 TRBJ1-6 . TRBV4-1 TGCGCCAGCAGCCAAGTTCGGGCAGGGGGATCACCCCTCCACTTT CASSQVRAGGSPLHF
. TRBJ1-2 once TRBV4-3 TGCGCCAGCAGCCTGAGGGTACGCCCTAGCGAGGACGGCTACACCTTC CASSLRVRPSEDGYTF
TRBD1 TRBJ1-4 few TRBV11-2 TGTGCCAGCAGCACAGGGGTGAGGGCCGGAAATGAAAAACTGTTTTTT CASSTGVRAGNEKLFF
TRBD1 TRBJ1-2 few TRBV19 TGTGCCAGTAACCCAGCCCCCAGACAGGGTTTCGGCTACACCTTC CASNPAPRQGFGYTF
TRBD1 TRBJ2-7 . TRBV11-2 TGTGCCAGCAGCTCGGACAGGGGCAACGAGCAGTACTTC CASSSDRGNEQYF
. TRBJ1-2 once TRBV10-3 TGTGCCACCTGGGCAACCGGGACACAAAACTATGGCTACACCTTC CATWATGTQNYGYTF
TRBD1 TRBJ1-2 . TRBV7-9 TGTGCCAGCAGCTTGTCAGGGGGCCCTAACTATGGCTACACCTTC CASSLSGGPNYGYTF
. TRBJ1-1 . TRBV19 TGTGCCAGTAACGCATCCCCCTCGGTGAACACTGAAGCTTTCTTT CASNASPSVNTEAFF
. TRBJ2-2 once TRBV2 TGTGCCAGCAGGCCTACGCAGGGAACCGGGGAGCTGTTTTTT CASRPTQGTGELFF
TRBD1 TRBJ2-3 . TRBV5-6 TGTGCCAGCAGCCGCCCACTGGGACAGGGGGCTTTGGATACGCAGTATTTT CASSRPLGQGALDTQYF
. TRBJ2-7 . TRBV5-4 TGTGCCAGCAGCCCCGGTGGGGGCGGGTACGAGCAGTACTTC CASSPGGGGYEQYF
TRBD2 TRBJ2-2 . TRBV19 TGTGCCAGTAGTATGGCGGGGGGAATGACCGGGGAGCTGTTTTTT CASSMAGGMTGELFF
TRBD1 TRBJ1-6 few TRBV18 TGTGCCAGCTCACCCGGACAGGGTGGCTCACCCCTCCACTTT CASSPGQGGSPLHF